This T cell receptor (beta chain) is drawn from a study of blood T cell repertoires in COVID-19. V trimming: 2 bases; J trimming: 7 bases; junction bases outside the gene matches: 12. Germline V gene data show CDR1 as SGHNT and CDR2 as YYREEE (reference sequence). CDR3 length equals 16 residues. The data were produced by immunoSEQ multiplex PCR, yet TCRdb's version contains in-frame clones alone and is incomplete. The profile shows about 340,000 clones, just over 85% of them singletons. Source material: PBMCs or T cells enriched from blood (not recorded which). The receptor comes from a woman in her forties with acute COVID-19. The V gene is TRBV5-4, the J gene TRBJ1-1, with 9 bases lining up with TRBD1. The CDR3 DNA sequence: TGTGCCAGCAGCTTTTACAGGGGGCGGTTTTTGGGTGAAGCTTTCTTT. Translated: CASSFYRGRFLGEAFF.